This record looks at one T cell receptor (beta chain) sequence and its context. Its specificity is not known. The V gene's germline CDR1 is SGHVS and CDR2 FNYEAQ. V was cut by 1 base and J by 2 bases, with 7 bases left in between. CDR3 size: 14 residues. No infections or other immune events were documented during collection. The data belong to a study of identifying expanded T cells in peripheral blood. Study-level points and caveats: Over two and four weeks, about 15 and 18 clones changed, versus roughly 1.1 between replicates. Variance in clone template counts between two-week samples significantly increased with total template count across all healthy donors.

Generated by immunoSEQ multiplex PCR, the TCRdb table keeps only in-frame clones and is missing some. In the table there are around 94,000 clones, around 88% of which are singletons. The chain joins TRBV7-6 to TRBJ2-3; D may be TRBD1 (5 bases). The source of this sequence is a person aged 18 to 75 in good health. Sequenced sample: blood. The CDR3 region has the DNA TGTGCCAGCAGCTTAGGACAGACCACAGATACGCAGTATTTT. This gives the protein CASSLGQTTDTQYF.